The 14 T cell receptor beta chains below all came from one sample that was sequenced in a study of T cell repertoires in cytomegalovirus infection. TCRdb re-derived calls from the reads in MiXCR, one entry per CDR3 protein. The sample lists approximately 990,000 distinct CDR3 sequences, less than 35% seen once, with about an eighth in the top ten. Antigens of these TCRs are unknown. Sequencing used cultured CD8+ T cells from PBMCs, obtained from culture after CMV antigen stimulation. The receptor set was obtained from a human donor in good health (CMV status not recorded). Some clones in this sample may be carry-over from other donors' samples.

This chain links TRBV20-1 with TRBJ1-2; D gene unclear. CDR1 is DFQATT and CDR2 is SNEGSKA in the germline V gene (reference sequence). This CDR3 comprises 13 residues. Trimming cost V 0 bases and J 3 bases, with 8 bases left between them. CDR3 residues: CSARDSGYYGYTF. CDR3 sequence (DNA): TGCAGTGCTAGAGATAGCGGTTACTATGGCTACACCTTC.

Worth noting for this clonotype: Since a much larger clone is just one base distant, this may be a read error. The V and J genes are TRBV7-2 and TRBJ1-2, with 8 bases lining up with TRBD1. Germline V gene sequence: CDR1 SGHTA, CDR2 FQGNSA. CDR3 length equals 15 residues. CDR3 region: CVSREGQAPNYGYTF. CDR3 DNA sequence: TGTGTCAGCAGAGAGGGACAGGCACCTAACTATGGCTACACCTTC.

This chain links TRBV5-1 with TRBJ1-6; D perhaps matches TRBD1 (6 bases). Trimming stripped 4 bases from V and 10 bases from J, with 18 bases between. This CDR3 spans 15 amino acids. CDR1 and CDR2 (germline): SGHRS, YFSETQ. In DNA, the CDR3 is TGCGCCAGCAGCCAAACCCCGAGAGGGGGGTCACCCCTCCACTTT. It translates to CASSQTPRGGSPLHF.

The table lists this clonotype with many counts. The chain links TRBV7-2 to TRBJ2-1; TRBD2 matches at 8 bases. In germline, CDR1 is SGHTA, CDR2 FQGNSA. There are 15 residues in the CDR3. The V and J ends lost 6 bases and 4 bases, in that order; junction bases with no gene match: 8. The CDR3 DNA follows: TGTGCCAGCAGTCGTAGGACTAGCCGGTACAATGAGCAGTTCTTC. It translates to CASSRRTSRYNEQFF.

This clonotype was detected only a few times. The gene calls are TRBV12-3 or TRBV12-4 and TRBJ1-2; D call uncertain. Trimming removed 2 bases at V and 8 bases at J, with 18 bases between. The CDR3 is 15 amino acids. The CDR3 region is CASSLSPLLGGGYTF. In DNA, the CDR3 is TGTGCCAGCAGTTTATCCCCCCTATTAGGTGGCGGCTACACCTTC.

The V call is TRBV2, the J call TRBJ2-7; D ambiguous. The CDR3 spans 12 residues. Germline-derived CDR1 and CDR2 are SNHLY and FYNNEI. Trimming cost V 7 bases and J 1 base, with 8 bases left between them. CDR3 protein: CASIEESYEQYF. DNA of the CDR3: TGTGCCAGCATCGAGGAATCCTACGAGCAGTACTTC.

This clonotype occurred once. The chain joins TRBV9 to TRBJ2-3; 7 bases match TRBD1. Germline-derived CDR1 and CDR2 are SGDLS and YYNGEE. The CDR3 is 17 residues long. Trimming removed 5 bases from V and 2 bases from J; junction bases left unmatched: 14. The CDR3 bases are TGTGCCAGCAGTGATAGTTGGGGACAGTCGATCACAGATACGCAGTATTTT. Encoded protein: CASSDSWGQSITDTQYF.

The chain combines TRBV4-3 with TRBJ1-6; 11 positions agree with TRBD1. Trimming took 1 base from V and 1 from J; bases not matched to a gene: 6. The CDR3 extends over 19 amino acids. Germline V CDR1 and CDR2: LGHNA, YSLEER. The CDR3 DNA is TGCGCCAGCAGCCAAGTGGGACAGGGGGTTGGGTCCTATAATTCACCCCTCCACTTT. Translation gives CASSQVGQGVGSYNSPLHF.

A few counts support this clonotype. J is TRBJ1-1 and V is TRBV25-1, with D perhaps matching TRBD1 (6 bases). This CDR3 comprises 14 residues. Germline V gene sequence: CDR1 MGHDK, CDR2 SYGVNS. V lost 7 bases, J lost 6 bases, and 18 bases lay in between. The CDR3 nucleotides read TGTGCCAGCACCCCCGACAGGATAGTCGCTGAAGCTTTCTTT. Its translation: CASTPDRIVAEAFF.

The chain uses TRBV12-5 and TRBJ2-3; 9 bases map to TRBD2. Trimming at V came to 0 bases and at J to 2 bases, leaving 6 bases not matched to a gene. The CDR3 has 17 residues. Per germline, CDR1 LGHNT and CDR2 FRNRAP. CDR3 amino acids: CASGLVTRLAATDTQYF. The CDR3 DNA reads as TGTGCTAGTGGTTTGGTAACTCGACTAGCGGCCACAGATACGCAGTATTTT.

The genes are TRBV20-1 and TRBJ2-3; D possibly matches TRBD1 or TRBD2 (6 bases each). The germline V gene encodes CDR1 DFQATT and CDR2 SNEGSKA (reference sequence). CDR3 length: 14 residues. Trimming stripped 5 bases from V and 1 base from J, with 13 bases between. The CDR3 DNA reads TGCAGTGCTGGGCCTAGGGGGGGCACAGATACGCAGTATTTT. This gives the protein CSAGPRGGTDTQYF.

V usage is TRBV2 and J usage is TRBJ2-1, with a weak D call TRBD2 (7 bases). V shed 6 bases and J shed 7 bases, with 22 bases lying between them. CDR3 length: 16 amino acids. Germline CDR1 SNHLY, CDR2 FYNNEI. CDR3 residues: CASRNTRGADRNEQFF. The DNA of the CDR3 is TGTGCCAGCAGGAATACTCGGGGGGCCGACCGAAATGAGCAGTTCTTC.

The gene calls are TRBV28 and TRBJ1-4; 7 nucleotides agree with TRBD1. This CDR3 is built from 15 residues. Germline CDR1 and CDR2: MDHEN and SYDVKM. Trimming removed 5 bases from V and 7 bases from J; junction bases left unmatched: 10. The CDR3 DNA follows: TGTGCCAGCAGTCCGCCGAGGGGGCGGGGTGAAAAACTGTTTTTT. Its protein is CASSPPRGRGEKLFF.

In its sample, this clonotype was seen many times. The chain couples TRBV6-2 or TRBV6-3 to TRBJ2-7, with 8 bases lining up with TRBD1. The V segment lost 0 bases and the J segment 2 bases; nucleotides outside the gene matches: 12. CDR3 length: 18 residues. Germline lookup yields CDR1 MNHEY and CDR2 SVGEGT. The CDR3 DNA reads TGTGCCAGCAGTTACTCGAAGTCCGGGACAGGAAATACCTACGAGCAGTACGTC. The encoded protein is CASSYSKSGTGNTYEQYV.